A selection of T cell receptor beta chains follows, all from one sample in a study of blood T cell repertoires in COVID-19. The data were produced by immunoSEQ multiplex PCR, yet TCRdb's version contains in-frame clones alone and is incomplete. In the table there are around 180,000 clones, around 89% of which are singletons. The sample consisted of peripheral blood. The receptor set was obtained from a human donor in a cohort sampled during active COVID-19. The CDR3 runs from the conserved cysteine through the conserved F or W. Fields, in order: clone size, V gene, D gene, J gene, CDR3 DNA, CDR3 protein. D genes are given only for firm matches. Some rows mark clone size as missing; the rest say once, few, many or name a class of expanded clone.

size: NA
V: TRBV4-3
D: TRBD1
J: TRBJ2-5
DNA: TGCGCCAGCAGCCCCCGGGACAGGGGAAAAGAGACCCAGTACTTC
CDR3: CASSPRDRGKETQYF

size: NA
V: TRBV3-1/TRBV3-2
D: NA
J: TRBJ2-2
DNA: TGTGCCAGCAGCCAAGACCAAATGTCGGGGGGCCCGAACACCGGGGAGCTGTTTTTT
CDR3: CASSQDQMSGGPNTGELFF

size: few
V: TRBV12-3/TRBV12-4
D: TRBD2
J: TRBJ2-7
DNA: TGTGCCAGCAGGGACGGGAGGTCCTACGAGCAGTACTTC
CDR3: CASRDGRSYEQYF

size: NA
V: TRBV6-1
D: NA
J: TRBJ1-2
DNA: TGTGCCAGCAGTGAAGTCGCAGGGCTCTATGGCTACACCTTC
CDR3: CASSEVAGLYGYTF

size: once
V: TRBV19
D: TRBD1
J: TRBJ2-4
DNA: TGTGCCAGTAGTAACGGACAGGGCCTAGCCAAAAACATTCAGTACTTC
CDR3: CASSNGQGLAKNIQYF

size: NA
V: TRBV19
D: NA
J: TRBJ1-1
DNA: TGTGCCAGTAGTTCAACGGCAGGGAGGACTGAAGCTTTCTTT
CDR3: CASSSTAGRTEAFF

size: few
V: TRBV3-1/TRBV3-2
D: TRBD2
J: TRBJ2-2
DNA: TGTGCCAGCAGCCAAGATAGACTAGCGGGGGGCCCGAACACCGGGGAGCTGTTTTTT
CDR3: CASSQDRLAGGPNTGELFF

size: once
V: TRBV12-5
D: TRBD2
J: TRBJ2-1
DNA: TGTGCTAGTGGTTTAGTTCTAGCGGGAGGGGGGGATGAGCAGTTCTTC
CDR3: CASGLVLAGGGDEQFF

size: NA
V: TRBV11-2
D: TRBD1
J: TRBJ2-5
DNA: TGTGCCAGCAGCTTACCGGAACCGGGACAGGGTTTTAGAGAGACCCAGTACTTC
CDR3: CASSLPEPGQGFRETQYF

size: NA
V: TRBV5-4
D: NA
J: TRBJ2-6
DNA: TGTGCCAGCAGCTCCGACAGAACTGGGGCCAACGTCCTGACTTTC
CDR3: CASSSDRTGANVLTF

size: NA
V: TRBV29-1
D: TRBD1
J: TRBJ2-7
DNA: TGCAGCGTACTCCGGGACAGATATGGTGGGCAGTACTTC
CDR3: CSVLRDRYGGQYF

size: NA
V: TRBV5-6
D: NA
J: TRBJ1-5
DNA: TGTGCCAGCAGCTTGGCTTCCGGGCCCCAGCATTTT
CDR3: CASSLASGPQHF

size: NA
V: TRBV11-2
D: TRBD2
J: TRBJ2-2
DNA: TGTGCCAGCAGCCAGGGACTAGCGGGAGTGGGGGAGCTGTTTTTT
CDR3: CASSQGLAGVGELFF

size: NA
V: TRBV5-6
D: NA
J: TRBJ2-7
DNA: TGTGCCAGCAGCTACCCAGGCTCCAAGTACGAGCAGTACTTC
CDR3: CASSYPGSKYEQYF

size: NA
V: TRBV5-1
D: NA
J: TRBJ2-2
DNA: TGCGCCAGCAGCTTGGACAGTAACACCGGGGAGCTGTTTTTT
CDR3: CASSLDSNTGELFF

size: NA
V: TRBV4-1
D: NA
J: TRBJ2-7
DNA: TGCGCCAGCAGCCAAGATCAGCAGGGATACGAGCAGTACTTC
CDR3: CASSQDQQGYEQYF

size: NA
V: TRBV15
D: NA
J: TRBJ2-2
DNA: TGTGCCACCAGCAACGAGCGGTATACCGGGGAGCTGTTTTTT
CDR3: CATSNERYTGELFF

size: NA
V: TRBV28
D: TRBD1
J: TRBJ2-3
DNA: TGTGCCAGCAGTTCCGGGACAGGGGGCACAGATACGCAGTATTTT
CDR3: CASSSGTGGTDTQYF

size: few
V: TRBV18
D: NA
J: TRBJ1-1
DNA: TGTGCCAGCTCACCGAACTTAGGACAGATTAACACTGAAGCTTTCTTT
CDR3: CASSPNLGQINTEAFF

size: NA
V: TRBV27
D: NA
J: TRBJ2-3
DNA: TGTGCCAGCAAGGAGCGGGCCTTAACAGATACGCAGTATTTT
CDR3: CASKERALTDTQYF

size: NA
V: TRBV6-1
D: TRBD1
J: TRBJ1-2
DNA: TGTGCCAGCAGTGATGGGAGGACAGGAAGCGGCTACACCTTC
CDR3: CASSDGRTGSGYTF

size: NA
V: TRBV5-1
D: NA
J: TRBJ2-7
DNA: TGCGCCAGCAGCCCCCCACCGGGGAGCCCGCCCTACGAGCAGTACTTC
CDR3: CASSPPPGSPPYEQYF